This entry features one T cell receptor beta chain sequence. Antigen: not known. The data originate from a study of identifying expanded T cells in peripheral blood. Study observations and caveats: Roughly two-week clone count variance significantly increased as total template count grew.

Here immunoSEQ multiplex PCR was the method, and the copy in TCRdb shows in-frame clones only, minus some. The data contain about 52,000 clones, around 82% of them seen just once; the ten biggest clones take up approximately 14%. Germline assignment: CDR1 LNHDA and CDR2 SQIVND (reference sequence). This CDR3 contains 13 residues. Between the trimmed V and J ends, which lost 6 bases and 0 bases, there was a span of 9 bases. Collection occurred without any documented infections or immune events in donors. The receptor's source is a person aged 18 to 70 in good health. The rearrangement uses TRBV19 and TRBJ2-7, with a weak D call TRBD2 (6 bases). The sequencing input was blood. CDR3 amino acids: CASRGEVSYEQYF. The CDR3 nucleotides read TGTGCCAGTAGAGGGGAGGTCTCCTACGAGCAGTACTTC.